This T cell receptor beta chain was profiled in a study of blood T cell repertoires in COVID-19. Cohort allocation depended upon clinical history that participants reported. Measured with immunoSEQ multiplex PCR; TCRdb has only the in-frame clones, and not every one. Of 250,000 or so clones listed, 75% to 95% were seen once; the top ten hold approximately 2.7%. The germline gives CDR1 SGHTA, CDR2 FQGTGA. This CDR3 is 15 amino acids long. V lost 10 bases, J lost 9 bases, and 15 bases stayed unmatched. The chain is built from TRBV7-3 and TRBJ2-1; 10 bases agree with TRBD2. The TCR comes from a man in his forties who had been exposed to COVID-19. The sample was PBMCs or T cells enriched from blood (not recorded which). The CDR3 here is CATGLAGEKKGEQFF. The CDR3 DNA follows: TGTGCCACCGGCCTAGCGGGAGAAAAAAAAGGTGAGCAGTTCTTC.